This TCR beta chain stems from a study of cytomegalovirus exposure and HLA in healthy donors. Study-wide background: The 120 validation repertoires used the same platform as the roughly 670 first-cohort repertoires (as reported by a later analysis).

About this clone itself: Its cognate antigen is unknown.

TCRdb keeps only in-frame clones here, not all; method: immunoSEQ multiplex PCR. In the table there are more than 140,000 clones, roughly nine tenths of which are singletons. Findings and limits, study-wide: Both high specificity and high sensitivity reportedly marked the classifier's diagnosis of cytomegalovirus status. Despite most TCR sequences being rare, some public TCRs occurred in many donors.

The V end lost 6 bases, the J end lost 2 bases, and 11 bases lay between the germline ends. The CDR3 extends over 12 amino acids. From germline, CDR1 is GTSNPN and CDR2 SVGIG (reference sequence). The material sequenced was PBMCs. The chain has TRBV30 and TRBJ2-7, with D maybe TRBD2 (5 bases). This sequence originates from a woman younger than 35 in good health and CMV-seropositive. The CDR3 protein is CACATTTYEQYF. The DNA for the CDR3 is TGTGCCTGCGCGACTACTACCTACGAGCAGTACTTC.